The rows below give T cell receptor beta chains drawn from one sample of a study of T cells in Graves' hyperthyroidism and ophthalmopathy. One entry per CDR3 protein, called by TCRdb with MiXCR from the multiplex PCR reads. The sample holds some 560,000 distinct CDR3 sequences; around a sixth are singletons and the top ten take roughly 6.6%. Sequenced input: blood. Every receptor here comes from a woman in her twenties or thirties with Graves' hyperthyroidism. The CDR3 runs from the conserved cysteine through the conserved F or W. A D gene is named only where the DNA matches it firmly. Size values are once, few and many counts, or a class for expanded clones, and some rows have none.

TRBJ2-1	-	TRBV24-1	many	CATSSGPRGNEQFF	TGTGCCACCTCGAGCGGGCCTCGTGGGAATGAGCAGTTCTTC
TRBJ2-4	-	TRBV10-3	few	CAISESLGWLNIQYF	TGTGCCATCAGTGAGTCGCTAGGATGGTTAAACATTCAGTACTTC
TRBJ1-5	-	TRBV19	-	CASSPWGDSNQPQHF	TGTGCCAGTAGTCCTTGGGGGGATAGCAATCAGCCCCAGCATTTT
TRBJ2-2	-	TRBV4-3	-	CASSQDGLPGYTGELFF	TGCGCCAGCAGCCAAGATGGGCTACCGGGTTACACCGGGGAGCTGTTTTTT
TRBJ1-5	-	TRBV27	-	CASSRREGQPKHF	TGTGCCAGCAGTCGCAGGGAGGGTCAGCCCAAGCATTTT
TRBJ1-3	TRBD1	TRBV28	-	CASSTGADSGNTIYF	TGTGCCAGCAGTACAGGGGCCGACTCTGGAAACACCATATATTTT
TRBJ2-1	-	TRBV11-1	many	CASSLAGLENNEQFF	TGTGCCAGCAGCTTAGCGGGACTGGAGAACAATGAGCAGTTCTTC
TRBJ1-2	TRBD1	TRBV18	few	CASSSNMPQSGTGVGYTF	TGTGCCAGCTCATCAAACATGCCCCAGAGCGGGACAGGGGTTGGCTACACCTTC
TRBJ2-7	-	TRBV25-1	-	CASSRSSSANYEQYF	TGTGCCAGCAGCCGAAGCTCTAGCGCCAACTACGAGCAGTACTTC
TRBJ2-1	TRBD2	TRBV12-3/TRBV12-4	many	CASSLFSGSSNEQFF	TGTGCCAGCAGTTTATTTAGCGGGAGCAGCAATGAGCAGTTCTTC
TRBJ2-3	TRBD2	TRBV7-2	-	CASSLLGLARTDTQYF	TGTGCCAGCAGCTTACTCGGACTAGCGCGCACAGATACGCAGTATTTT
TRBJ1-5	-	TRBV20-1	many	CSARMGNQPQHF	TGCAGTGCTAGAATGGGCAATCAGCCCCAGCATTTT
TRBJ2-7	-	TRBV29-1	-	CSAKQTDRLEQYF	TGCAGCGCCAAGCAGACAGATCGCCTCGAGCAGTACTTC
TRBJ1-2	-	TRBV6-1	-	CASSLRIINYGYTF	TGTGCCAGCTCACTACGGATCATTAACTATGGCTACACCTTC
TRBJ2-1	TRBD1	TRBV27	many	CASSTTGLDEQFF	TGTGCCAGCAGTACGACAGGGTTGGATGAGCAGTTCTTC
TRBJ1-6	TRBD1	TRBV7-2	-	CASSPGTGANSPLHF	TGTGCCAGCAGCCCCGGGACAGGGGCAAATTCACCCCTCCACTTT
TRBJ1-2	-	TRBV5-6	few	CASSPGHSVDYGYTF	TGTGCCAGCAGCCCCGGTCATTCGGTGGACTATGGCTACACCTTC
TRBJ2-1	TRBD2	TRBV18	many	CASSPPREFEQFF	TGTGCCAGCTCACCACCGCGGGAGTTTGAGCAGTTCTTC
TRBJ1-5	-	TRBV20-1	many	CSAERQGNQPQHF	TGCAGTGCCGAGAGACAGGGCAATCAGCCCCAGCATTTT
TRBJ2-3	TRBD1	TRBV29-1	-	CSVSGTGSTDTQYF	TGCAGCGTCTCCGGGACAGGGAGCACAGATACGCAGTATTTT
TRBJ2-2	-	TRBV12-3/TRBV12-4	many	CASSPAEDTGELFF	TGTGCCAGCAGTCCGGCGGAAGACACCGGGGAGCTGTTTTTT
TRBJ2-1	-	TRBV6-1	many	CASSEIWGENYNEQFF	TGTGCCAGCAGTGAAATTTGGGGAGAGAACTACAATGAGCAGTTCTTC
TRBJ1-2	-	TRBV25-1	many	CASSDSRAHLNYGYTF	TGTGCCAGCAGTGATTCCCGGGCCCATCTTAACTATGGCTACACCTTC
TRBJ2-1	TRBD2	TRBV18	-	CASSPRNSGDYNEQFF	TGTGCCAGCTCACCACGGAATAGCGGGGACTACAATGAGCAGTTCTTC
TRBJ2-3	TRBD1	TRBV12-3/TRBV12-4	many	CASSLAGQGAGDTQYF	TGTGCCAGCAGTTTAGCCGGACAGGGGGCCGGAGATACGCAGTATTTT
TRBJ1-3	TRBD1	TRBV7-9	-	CASSRAGGGFGNTIYF	TGTGCCAGCAGCCGCGCAGGGGGCGGCTTTGGAAACACCATATATTTT
TRBJ2-7	-	TRBV3-1	-	CASSPPHSGAVYEQYF	TGTGCCAGCAGTCCCCCCCATTCGGGGGCGGTTTACGAGCAGTACTTC
TRBJ2-1	TRBD2	TRBV19	few	CASSGQGLAAYNEQFF	TGTGCCAGTAGTGGCCAGGGACTAGCGGCGTACAATGAGCAGTTCTTC
TRBJ2-3	-	TRBV19	-	CASRGQKLTDTQYF	TGTGCCAGTAGGGGGCAAAAGTTGACAGATACGCAGTATTTT
TRBJ2-7	TRBD2	TRBV7-2	few	CASSSTSGGVAEQYF	TGTGCCAGCAGCTCCACTAGCGGGGGGGTGGCCGAGCAGTACTTC
TRBJ2-7	TRBD2	TRBV12-3/TRBV12-4	many	CASSLVAGAYEQYF	TGTGCCAGCAGTTTGGTAGCGGGAGCCTACGAGCAGTACTTC
TRBJ2-3	-	TRBV11-2	many	CASSLESGPTDTQYF	TGTGCCAGCAGCTTAGAGTCAGGACCCACAGATACGCAGTATTTT
TRBJ1-2	-	TRBV2	many	CASSEGTEGYTF	TGTGCCAGCAGTGAAGGAACAGAAGGCTACACCTTC